What follows are 24 T cell receptor beta chains derived from one specimen sequenced in a study of CD4 T cells in relation to SARS-CoV-2 and coronaviruses. These TCRs' antigens remain unknown. Profiling relied on immunoSEQ multiplex PCR, and the TCRdb table lists in-frame clones only, not all of them. The table has 8,500 to 13,000 clones, approximately 82% seen once; the top ten hold over 25%. Unexposed donor CD4+ T cells date from about 2011-2019, before the COVID-19 pandemic. The cells were cultured for 10 days before CD4+ T cells were isolated. The sample comprised CD4+ T cells from PBMCs, cultured in vitro. The receptor set was obtained from a human donor in good health.

This chain joins TRBV29-1 and TRBJ2-5; D tentatively fits TRBD1 or TRBD2 (6 bases each). The germline CDR1 and CDR2 sequences are SQVTM and ANQGSEA. The CDR3 has 14 amino acids. Trimming took off 7 bases at V and 2 bases at J, with 17 bases between the two ends. The CDR3 region is CSAQGLARQETQYF. As DNA, the CDR3 is TGCAGCGCCCAGGGGCTAGCGAGACAAGAGACCCAGTACTTC.

V usage is TRBV5-5 and J usage is TRBJ1-5, with D possibly TRBD1 on 6 matching bases. Trimming took off 4 bases at V and 1 base at J, with 9 bases between the two ends. In germline, CDR1 is SGHKS, CDR2 YYEKEE (reference sequence). This CDR3 has 14 residues. In DNA, the CDR3 is TGTGCCAGCAGCCCTGGACAGAGCAATCAGCCCCAGCATTTT. Amino acid sequence: CASSPGQSNQPQHF.

The V gene is TRBV4-3, the J gene TRBJ1-2; tentatively, D is TRBD1 (5 bases). V was pared by 1 base and J by 8 bases, with 11 bases between. Germline-derived CDR1 and CDR2 are LGHNA and YSLEER. This CDR3 has 13 amino acids. This CDR3 is CASSQGKGLGYTF. The CDR3 DNA follows: TGCGCCAGCAGCCAAGGAAAGGGGTTGGGCTACACCTTC.

The chain uses TRBV29-1 and TRBJ2-2; D perhaps matches TRBD1 (6 bases). Germline V gene sequence: CDR1 SQVTM, CDR2 ANQGSEA. CDR3 length: 14 residues. Trimming removed 7 bases at V and 4 bases at J, with 16 bases between. DNA for the CDR3: TGCAGCGCCGGAGGACAGTTAACCACCGGGGAGCTGTTTTTT. Its protein product is CSAGGQLTTGELFF.

The V gene is TRBV4-1, the J gene TRBJ2-2; possibly TRBD1 or TRBD2 for D (5 bases each). Germline lookup yields CDR1 MGHRA and CDR2 YSYEKL. The CDR3 has 16 amino acids. V lost 1 base to trimming and J lost 3 bases, with 12 bases between them. CDR3 sequence reads: CASSQGDGTYTGELFF. For the CDR3, the DNA is TGCGCCAGCAGCCAAGGGGACGGGACGTACACCGGGGAGCTGTTTTTT.

The V gene is TRBV29-1, the J gene TRBJ1-2; TRBD1 is a possible D gene (6 bases). Trimming left V 2 bases short and J 4 bases short, with 14 bases between. This CDR3 has 14 residues. Looked up from germline, CDR1 is SQVTM and CDR2 is ANQGSEA. The CDR3 nucleotides are TGCAGCGTTGAATTTGCCGAGGGGGTCTATGGCTACACCTTC. Translated, it gives CSVEFAEGVYGYTF.

V gene TRBV6-2 or TRBV6-3 combines with J gene TRBJ1-5; D gene unclear. Germline V gives CDR1 MNHEY, CDR2 SVGEGT. The ends were cut back, 2 bases at V and 0 bases at J, with 11 bases in the middle. The CDR3 is made up of 16 amino acids. CDR3 sequence: CASSYPRRYSNQPQHF. The CDR3 nucleotides are TGTGCCAGCAGTTACCCTCGGCGGTATAGCAATCAGCCCCAGCATTTT.

The chain has TRBV18 and TRBJ2-1; 10 bases are shared with TRBD1. The CDR3 has 17 amino acids. After removal of 2 bases from V and 5 bases from J, the junction contained 9 bases not matched to a gene. CDR1 and CDR2 from the germline V gene are KGHSH and LQKENI. CDR3 loop: CASSPGQGGMVNNEQFF. The DNA for the CDR3 is TGTGCCAGCTCACCAGGACAGGGGGGGATGGTAAACAATGAGCAGTTCTTC.

This rearrangement joins TRBV28 to TRBJ1-2; a weak D match, TRBD1 (5 bases). This CDR3 contains 14 residues. Trimming cost V 2 bases and J 2 bases, with 9 bases left between them. Germline V gives CDR1 MDHEN, CDR2 SYDVKM. The CDR3 region is CASSLLRANYGYTF. In nucleotides, the CDR3 is TGTGCCAGCAGTTTACTCAGGGCGAACTATGGCTACACCTTC.

J is TRBJ1-1 and V is TRBV10-3, with a tentative D call TRBD1 (5 bases). Trimming stripped 9 bases from V and 3 bases from J, with 11 bases between. The length of the CDR3 is 12 residues. The germline gives CDR1 ENHRY, CDR2 SYGVKD. This CDR3 is CAIEDTYTEAFF. DNA for the CDR3: TGTGCCATTGAGGACACTTACACTGAAGCTTTCTTT.

The gene calls are TRBV5-6 and TRBJ2-7; TRBD2 might be the D (6 bases). V gave up 2 bases and J gave up 7 bases, with 13 bases separating them. Germline V lookup: CDR1 SGHDT, CDR2 YYEEEE. CDR3 length: 13 residues. DNA for the CDR3: TGTGCCAGCAGCTTCAGGCAGGGAGGTGAGCAGTACTTC. This gives the protein CASSFRQGGEQYF.

V is TRBV27 and J is TRBJ1-1, with D possibly TRBD1 on 5 matching bases. V was pared by 5 bases and J by 1 base, with 14 bases between. This CDR3 comprises 15 residues. The germline CDR1 and CDR2 sequences are MNHEY and SMNVEV (reference sequence). The CDR3 coding sequence is TGTGCCAGCAGTCCGTGGGGGGGGAAGAACACTGAAGCTTTCTTT. This translates into CASSPWGGKNTEAFF.

The J gene is TRBJ2-7, the V gene TRBV5-6; 13 positions agree with TRBD2. V trimming: 7 bases; J trimming: 6 bases; junction bases outside the gene matches: 7. This CDR3 is 14 amino acids long. Germline V gene data show CDR1 as SGHDT and CDR2 as YYEEEE. CDR3 sequence reads: CASQRTSGRGEQYF. The CDR3 nucleotides are TGTGCCAGCCAAAGAACTAGCGGGAGGGGCGAGCAGTACTTC.

The J gene is TRBJ1-4, the V gene TRBV20-1; D call uncertain. From germline, CDR1 is DFQATT and CDR2 SNEGSKA (reference sequence). V was shortened by 3 bases and J by 8 bases, with 10 bases between the two germline ends. The CDR3 is 12 residues long. In nucleotides, the CDR3 is TGCAGTGCTAGTCCAGTAGGCGAAAAACTGTTTTTT. Translated, it gives CSASPVGEKLFF.

This chain uses TRBV7-9 with TRBJ1-3; D remains unclear. CDR3 length equals 14 residues. The germline V and J ends were trimmed by 4 bases and 0 bases, with 7 bases remaining between them. Germline lookup yields CDR1 SEHNR and CDR2 FQNEAQ (reference sequence). The CDR3 reads CASSSRASGNTIYF. The CDR3 DNA reads as TGTGCCAGCAGCTCTCGGGCCTCTGGAAACACCATATATTTT.

The chain recombines TRBV5-1 with TRBJ2-3, with D perhaps matching TRBD1 (6 bases). Per the germline V gene, CDR1 is SGHRS and CDR2 is YFSETQ. The CDR3 is made up of 16 amino acids. Trimming pared 3 bases from V and 0 bases from J, leaving 14 bases between. CDR3 coding DNA: TGCGCCAGCAGCTCGAGGCAGGGGTCTAGCACAGATACGCAGTATTTT. It codes for CASSSRQGSSTDTQYF.

This chain connects TRBV10-3 to TRBJ2-7; TRBD1 or TRBD2 may be the D gene (5 bases each). This CDR3 is 15 amino acids long. V was shortened by 0 bases and J by 6 bases, with 15 bases between the two germline ends. CDR1 is ENHRY, CDR2 SYGVKD, per germline. The CDR3 loop reads CAISESAGTISEQYF. DNA for the CDR3: TGTGCCATCAGTGAGTCAGCAGGGACCATCTCCGAGCAGTACTTC.

The chain uses TRBV9 and TRBJ2-4; TRBD2 might be the D (6 bases). The germline gives CDR1 SGDLS, CDR2 YYNGEE. Trimming took 0 bases from V and 0 from J, leaving 7 bases between them. The CDR3 sequence is 15 residues long. CDR3 sequence reads: CASSVVEGAKNIQYF. The CDR3 coding sequence is TGTGCCAGCAGCGTAGTGGAGGGAGCCAAAAACATTCAGTACTTC.

The V call is TRBV7-9, the J call TRBJ1-1, with a tentative D call TRBD1 (5 bases). Germline V gene lookup returns CDR1 SEHNR and CDR2 FQNEAQ (reference sequence). The CDR3 spans 12 residues. Trimming cost V 5 bases and J 7 bases, with 11 bases left between them. DNA for the CDR3: TGTGCCAGCAGCCCAGATAGGGGTGAAGCTTTCTTT. Residues: CASSPDRGEAFF.

This rearrangement joins TRBV5-5 to TRBJ2-5; a possible D gene is TRBD1 (6 bases). This CDR3 region has 15 residues. CDR1 SGHKS and CDR2 YYEKEE come from the germline V gene (reference sequence). V was cut by 3 bases and J by 2 bases, with 14 bases left in between. The CDR3 region is CASSSQTTGQETQYF. The CDR3 DNA reads TGTGCCAGCAGCTCGCAAACGACAGGTCAAGAGACCCAGTACTTC.

The chain links TRBV7-9 to TRBJ1-1; D perhaps matches TRBD1 (5 bases). Germline assignment: CDR1 SEHNR and CDR2 FQNEAQ (reference sequence). Trimming pared 4 bases from V and 6 bases from J, leaving 6 bases between. The CDR3 runs to 11 residues. CDR3 residues: CASSSTAEAFF. CDR3 bases: TGTGCCAGCAGCTCGACAGCTGAAGCTTTCTTT.

V usage is TRBV4-3 and J usage is TRBJ1-4, with no clear D. The V gene's germline CDR1 is LGHNA and CDR2 YSLEER. V lost 1 base, J lost 7 bases, and 13 bases lay in between. The CDR3 spans 15 residues. CDR3 nucleotides: TGCGCCAGCAGCCAAGGGGCCGTAGGCGGTGAAAAACTGTTTTTT. It translates to CASSQGAVGGEKLFF.

This chain uses TRBV30 with TRBJ1-4; D perhaps matches TRBD1 (5 bases). This CDR3 comprises 12 residues. Germline assignment: CDR1 GTSNPN and CDR2 SVGIG (reference sequence). Trimming pared 7 bases from V and 7 bases from J, leaving 13 bases between. The CDR3 DNA is TGTGCCTTGCAGGGCTCGGTTGAAAAACTGTTTTTT. Translated, it gives CALQGSVEKLFF.

J is TRBJ1-1 and V is TRBV5-1; D is perhaps TRBD1 (6 bases). The CDR3 spans 15 residues. V lost 4 bases and J 11 bases, leaving 24 bases between the germline ends. CDR1 and CDR2 from the germline V gene are SGHRS and YFSETQ. DNA for the CDR3: TGCGCCAGCAGCCCCCGGGAACCCGGGGGGGCAACGGCTTTCTTT. Its protein is CASSPREPGGATAFF. The whole variable domain, remainder taken from reference TRBV5-1 and TRBJ1-1, is KAGVTQTPRYLIKTRGQQVTLSCSPISGHRSVSWYQQTPGQGLQFLFEYFSETQRNKGNFPGRFSGRQFSNSRSEMNVSTLELGDSALYLCASSPREPGGATAFFGQGTRLTVV.